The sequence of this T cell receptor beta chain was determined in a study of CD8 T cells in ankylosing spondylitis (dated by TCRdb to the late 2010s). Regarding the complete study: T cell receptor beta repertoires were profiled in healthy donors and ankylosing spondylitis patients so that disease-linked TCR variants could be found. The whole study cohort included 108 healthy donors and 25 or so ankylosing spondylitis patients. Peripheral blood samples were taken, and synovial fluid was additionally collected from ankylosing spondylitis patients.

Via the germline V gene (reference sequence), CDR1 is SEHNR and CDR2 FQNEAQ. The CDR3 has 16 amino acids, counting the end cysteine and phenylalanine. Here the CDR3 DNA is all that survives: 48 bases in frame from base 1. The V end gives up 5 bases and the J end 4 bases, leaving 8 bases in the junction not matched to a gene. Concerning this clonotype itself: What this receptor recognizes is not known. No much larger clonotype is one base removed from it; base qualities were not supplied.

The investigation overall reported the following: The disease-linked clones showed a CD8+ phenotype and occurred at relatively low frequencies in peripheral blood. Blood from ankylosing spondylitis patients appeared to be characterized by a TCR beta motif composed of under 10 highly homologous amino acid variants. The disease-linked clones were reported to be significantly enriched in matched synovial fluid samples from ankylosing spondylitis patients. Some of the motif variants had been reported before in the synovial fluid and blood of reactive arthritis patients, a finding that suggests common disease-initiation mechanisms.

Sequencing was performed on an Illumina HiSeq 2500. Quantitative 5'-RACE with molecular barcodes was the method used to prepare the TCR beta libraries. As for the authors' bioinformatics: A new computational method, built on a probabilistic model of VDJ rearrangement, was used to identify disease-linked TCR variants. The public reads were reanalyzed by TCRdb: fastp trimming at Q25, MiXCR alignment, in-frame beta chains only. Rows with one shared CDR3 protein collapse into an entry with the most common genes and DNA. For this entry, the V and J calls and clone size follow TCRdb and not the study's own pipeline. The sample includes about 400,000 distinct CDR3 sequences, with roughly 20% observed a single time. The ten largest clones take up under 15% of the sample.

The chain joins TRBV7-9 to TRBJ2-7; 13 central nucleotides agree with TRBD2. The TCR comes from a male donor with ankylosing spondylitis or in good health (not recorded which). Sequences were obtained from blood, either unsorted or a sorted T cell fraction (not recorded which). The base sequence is TGTGCCAGCAGCCACCCCACTAGCGGGGGGGCGTACGAGCAGTACTTC. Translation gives CASSHPTSGGAYEQYF.